These 16 T cell receptor beta chains share one sample of origin, sequenced in a study of neurological immune-mediated disorders. One entry per CDR3 protein, called by TCRdb with MiXCR from the 5' RACE reads. Of 20,000 to 25,000 distinct CDR3 sequences in the sample, roughly 15% were seen once. Sequenced material: PBMCs. The receptors were gathered from a female donor with HTLV-1-associated myelopathy (HAM/TSP).

This clonotype was counted a few times. The chain couples TRBV29-1 to TRBJ2-3; 7 bases map to TRBD2. The CDR3 runs to 14 residues. Trimming took 6 bases from V and 6 from J; bases not matched to a gene: 12. Germline loops: CDR1 SQVTM, CDR2 ANQGSEA. The CDR3 region is CSVASGTTTDTQYF. The CDR3 DNA is TGCAGCGTCGCCAGCGGGACTACCACGGATACGCAGTATTTT.

As to this clonotype: Just one base apart from a much larger clone, this may be a read error. The gene calls are TRBV7-8 and TRBJ1-1; the D gene is possibly TRBD1 (5 bases). Germline lookup yields CDR1 SGHVS and CDR2 FQNEAQ. This CDR3 region has 14 residues. The CDR3 sequence is CANSRDGRGVEAFF. The CDR3, as DNA: TGTGCCAACAGCCGCGATGGGCGGGGGGTAGAAGCTTTCTTT.

This clonotype was seen repeatedly, ten times or more. The chain recombines TRBV20-1 with TRBJ2-7; TRBD2 is a possible D gene (5 bases). Between the trimmed V and J ends, which lost 0 bases and 2 bases, there was a span of 8 bases. Germline-derived CDR1 and CDR2 are DFQATT and SNEGSKA (reference sequence). This CDR3 has 13 residues. CDR3 nucleotides: TGCAGTGCTAGAGATCGGACTCCCTACGAGCAGTACTTC. Translation: CSARDRTPYEQYF.

In this sample, this clonotype turned up a few times. The chain combines TRBV29-1 with TRBJ2-2; the D is unclear. Germline V gene lookup returns CDR1 SQVTM and CDR2 ANQGSEA. The CDR3 extends over 11 amino acids. The germline V and J ends were trimmed by 7 bases and 1 base, with 4 bases remaining between them. CDR3 nucleotides: TGCAGCGCAGGGAACACCGGGGAGCTGTTTTTT. This gives the protein CSAGNTGELFF.

The genes are TRBV20-1 and TRBJ2-1; no reliable D call. The germline CDR1 and CDR2 sequences are DFQATT and SNEGSKA (reference sequence). The CDR3 has 14 amino acids. V was trimmed by 3 bases and J by 10 bases, leaving 19 bases between them. The DNA of the CDR3 is TGCAGTGCTAGTCCCCGGCCGGTCGCCTACGAGCAGTTCTTC. Protein sequence: CSASPRPVAYEQFF.

This clonotype was recorded many times. The V and J genes are TRBV12-3 or TRBV12-4 and TRBJ2-7, with 9 bases lining up with TRBD1. The J segment lost 7 bases and the V segment lost 5 bases, leaving 12 bases of the junction unmatched. The length of the CDR3 is 15 residues. CDR3 sequence reads: CASSPHGTGLGEQYF. DNA of the CDR3: TGTGCCAGCAGTCCCCACGGGACAGGGCTAGGGGAGCAGTACTTC.

This clonotype was seen many times. The chain links TRBV7-3 to TRBJ1-1; D gene unclear. Germline V gene sequence: CDR1 SGHTA, CDR2 FQGTGA. The CDR3 length is 13 residues. Trimming pared 6 bases from V and 1 base from J, leaving 9 bases between. The DNA for the CDR3 is TGTGCCAGCAGTTTCGGACGGAACACTGAAGCTTTCTTT. Protein product: CASSFGRNTEAFF. The full variable domain, completed using reference TRBV7-3 and TRBJ1-1, is GAGVSQTPSNKVTEKGKYVELRCDPISGHTALYWYRQSLGQGPEFLIYFQGTGAADDSGLPNDRFFAVRPEGSVSTLKIQRTERGDSAVYLCASSFGRNTEAFFGQGTRLTVV.

This clonotype appeared many times. This sequence joins TRBV28 and TRBJ2-5, with 9 positions matching TRBD2. Trimming took 4 bases from V and 1 from J; bases not matched to a gene: 4. The germline V gene encodes CDR1 MDHEN and CDR2 SYDVKM. The CDR3 runs 15 residues. The CDR3 sequence: CASSSPGLAQETQYF. The DNA for the CDR3 is TGTGCCAGCAGTTCTCCGGGACTAGCCCAAGAGACCCAGTACTTC.

This clonotype was recorded many times. The chain employs TRBV10-3 and TRBJ2-1, with D unresolved. The V gene lost 3 bases and the J gene lost 5 bases, with 8 bases spanning the gap. CDR1 ENHRY and CDR2 SYGVKD come from the germline V gene. The CDR3 runs to 13 residues. CDR3 bases: TGTGCCATCAGTGAAAGTGAAGACAATGAGCAGTTCTTC. Translation gives CAISESEDNEQFF.

This clonotype was picked up many times. The gene calls are TRBV2 and TRBJ2-5; 14 bases match TRBD2. There are 16 residues in the CDR3. V was pared by 6 bases and J by 3 bases, with 6 bases of the junction left unmatched. Germline CDR1 reads SNHLY; CDR2 reads FYNNEI. The CDR3 DNA sequence: TGTGCCAGCAGCGCAAGGGGACTAGCGGGAGAAGAGACCCAGTACTTC. The encoded protein is CASSARGLAGEETQYF.

By sample fraction, this clonotype is medium-sized. The V and J genes are TRBV20-1 and TRBJ2-4; 9 bases are shared with TRBD2. CDR1 is DFQATT, CDR2 SNEGSKA, per germline (reference sequence). Trimming at V came to 6 bases and at J to 8 bases, leaving 14 bases not matched to a gene. The CDR3 spans 15 residues. CDR3 DNA: TGCAGTGCCGCGACTAGCGGCCTACGCGAGGACATTCAGTACTTC. Translating gives CSAATSGLREDIQYF.

The table lists this clonotype with many counts. This chain uses TRBV20-1 with TRBJ2-1; TRBD2 agrees at 7 bases. J gave up 0 bases and V 3 bases, and 5 bases lay outside the gene matches. The CDR3 runs 15 residues. CDR1 DFQATT and CDR2 SNEGSKA come from the germline V gene (reference sequence). The CDR3 DNA reads as TGCAGTGCTAGTTATGGCGGGAGCTCCTACAATGAGCAGTTCTTC. It codes for CSASYGGSSYNEQFF.

This clonotype showed up many times. The chain combines TRBV7-6 with TRBJ2-3, with D possibly being TRBD2 (6 bases). This CDR3 contains 16 residues. Germline V gene lookup returns CDR1 SGHVS and CDR2 FNYEAQ. V dropped 4 bases and J dropped 0 bases, with 14 bases sitting between them. Here the CDR3 reads CASSWVQGLSTDTQYF. The DNA of the CDR3 is TGTGCCAGCAGCTGGGTTCAGGGACTTAGCACAGATACGCAGTATTTT.

This clonotype is termed medium-sized. The V and J genes are TRBV20-1 and TRBJ2-3; 8 bases align to TRBD2. The V gene's germline CDR1 is DFQATT and CDR2 SNEGSKA (reference sequence). The CDR3 has 13 amino acids. V lost 5 bases to trimming and J lost 6 bases; unmatched junction nucleotides: 7. The CDR3, as DNA: TGCAGTGCTTCCGGACTAGCACGGGATACGCAGTATTTT. Translated, it gives CSASGLARDTQYF.

This clonotype was recorded many times. V and J are TRBV18 and TRBJ2-3; D is possibly TRBD1 (6 bases). V was trimmed by 0 bases and J by 6 bases, leaving 13 bases between them. This CDR3 comprises 15 residues. Per germline, CDR1 KGHSH and CDR2 LQKENI. The CDR3 region has the DNA TGTGCCAGCTCACCACCCTGGACAGTCCGGGATACGCAGTATTTT. Its translation is CASSPPWTVRDTQYF. Full variable domain (remainder filled in from reference TRBV18 and TRBJ2-3): NAGVMQNPRHLVRRRGQEARLRCSPMKGHSHVYWYRQLPEEGLKFMVYLQKENIIDESGMPKERFSAEFPKEGPSILRIQQVVRGDSAAYFCASSPPWTVRDTQYFGPGTRLTVL.

This clonotype appeared many times. The chain couples TRBV6-4 to TRBJ2-1, with TRBD2 as a possible D gene (6 bases). The CDR3 runs to 15 residues. Germline CDR1 and CDR2: MRHNA and SNTAGT. The V and J ends lost 0 bases and 0 bases respectively, with 6 bases between them. This CDR3 reads CASSDSSGSYNEQFF. DNA for the CDR3: TGTGCCAGCAGTGACTCTAGCGGCTCCTACAATGAGCAGTTCTTC.